This TCR beta chain was sequenced in a study of cytomegalovirus exposure and HLA in healthy donors. About the research overall: Previous work identified around 120 million unique TCR beta sequences from 200 million or so T cells.

The PCR was carried out with 60 Vbeta primers and 13 Jbeta primers. The table came from immunoSEQ multiplex PCR; TCRdb's copy has only in-frame clones and leaves some out. The repertoire holds over 150,000 clones, with more than 75% as singletons. Findings and limits, study-wide: Specific recognition of CMV antigens was confirmed in vitro for a few chains (all CMV-associated). Association with HLA alleles at 0.05 false discovery rate was found for around 15,000 TCR beta sequences in a later analysis. Researchers reported in a later analysis that a missense DCLRE1C variant was tied to TCR beta V- and J-gene trimming.

Concerning this clone itself: Its cognate antigen is unknown.

Germline assignment: CDR1 SGDLS and CDR2 YYNGEE. The length of the CDR3 is 16 residues. Trimming cost V 4 bases and J 1 base; bases outside gene matches: 5. The sequence came from a woman in her 40s in good health and CMV-seropositive. The chain is built from TRBV9 and TRBJ2-2; 9 positions agree with TRBD2. Sequencing was carried out using PBMCs. CDR3: CASSLTAGGNTGELFF. CDR3 DNA: TGTGCCAGCAGCTTGACAGCGGGAGGGAACACCGGGGAGCTGTTTTTT. Full variable domain (outside the CDR3, taken from reference TRBV9 and TRBJ2-2): DSGVTQTPKHLITATGQRVTLRCSPRSGDLSVYWYQQSLDQGLQFLIQYYNGEERAKGNILERFSAQQFPDLHSELNLSSLELGDSALYFCASSLTAGGNTGELFFGEGSRLTVL.